The clone carrying this T cell receptor beta chain was observed a single time. Its antigen is as yet unknown. This sample was taken from a study of graft-versus-host responses after intestinal transplantation. From germline, CDR1 is SGHRS and CDR2 YFSETQ. This CDR3 contains 15 residues. V lost 0 bases, J lost 6 bases, and 12 bases lay in between. General study findings and limits: Present in recipient marrow, GvH clones included some that appeared first in ileum or blood. The presence of high graft-versus-host to host-versus-graft clonal ratios in allografts characterized patients with graft-donor T cell macrochimerism. Researchers found peak circulating GvH clone levels linked to early post-transplant HvG declines.

Libraries were prepared by immunoSEQ multiplex PCR; TCRdb keeps only in-frame clonotypes and omits some of them. The table has roughly 12,000 clones, approximately 80% seen once; the top ten hold 30% to 45%. This chain uses TRBV5-1 with TRBJ2-2; D is unclear. This material consisted of PBMCs, taken 494 days after intestinal transplant. The TCR was taken from a human patient who received an intestinal transplant, so some T cells may come from the graft donor. CDR3 protein: CASSLVLGRPGELFF. In nucleotides, the CDR3 is TGCGCCAGCAGCTTGGTCTTAGGGCGTCCCGGGGAGCTGTTTTTT.